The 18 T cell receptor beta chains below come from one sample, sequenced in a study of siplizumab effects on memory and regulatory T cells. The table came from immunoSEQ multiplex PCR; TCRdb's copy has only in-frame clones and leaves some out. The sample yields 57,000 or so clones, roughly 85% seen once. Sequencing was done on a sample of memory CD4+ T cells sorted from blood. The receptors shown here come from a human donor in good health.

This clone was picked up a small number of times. The CDR3 reads CASSLELGDTQYF. The CDR3 nucleotides read TGTGCCAGCAGCTTAGAGTTAGGAGATACGCAGTATTTT. The rearrangement links TRBV5-4 to TRBJ2-3; D unclear. The germline CDR1 and CDR2 sequences are SGHNT and YYREEE (reference sequence). Trimming shortened V by 2 bases and J by 5 bases, and 9 bases separated the two germline ends. The CDR3 contains 13 residues.

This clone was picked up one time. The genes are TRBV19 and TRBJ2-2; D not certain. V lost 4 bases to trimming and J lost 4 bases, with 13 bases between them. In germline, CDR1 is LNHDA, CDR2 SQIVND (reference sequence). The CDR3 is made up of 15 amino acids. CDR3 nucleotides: TGTGCCAGTAGTAGGGCGGTTCGGGCCACCGGGGAGCTGTTTTTT. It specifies CASSRAVRATGELFF.

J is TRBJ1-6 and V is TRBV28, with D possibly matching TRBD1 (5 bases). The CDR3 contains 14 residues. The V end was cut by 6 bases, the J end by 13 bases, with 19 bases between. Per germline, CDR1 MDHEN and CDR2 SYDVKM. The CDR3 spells CASRGPEGRFPLHF. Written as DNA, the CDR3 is TGTGCCAGCAGGGGGCCAGAGGGTAGGTTCCCCCTCCACTTT.

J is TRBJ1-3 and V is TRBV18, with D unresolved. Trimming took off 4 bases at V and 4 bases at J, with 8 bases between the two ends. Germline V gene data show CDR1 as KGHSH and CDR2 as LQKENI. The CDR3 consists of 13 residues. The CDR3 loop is CASSQGSGNTIYF. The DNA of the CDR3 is TGTGCCAGCTCACAAGGGTCCGGAAACACCATATATTTT.

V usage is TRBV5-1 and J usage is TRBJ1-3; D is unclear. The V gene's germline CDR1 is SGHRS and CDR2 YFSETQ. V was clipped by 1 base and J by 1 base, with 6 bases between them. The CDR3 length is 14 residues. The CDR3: CASSLPGSGNTIYF. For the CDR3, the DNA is TGCGCCAGCAGCTTGCCCGGGTCTGGAAACACCATATATTTT.

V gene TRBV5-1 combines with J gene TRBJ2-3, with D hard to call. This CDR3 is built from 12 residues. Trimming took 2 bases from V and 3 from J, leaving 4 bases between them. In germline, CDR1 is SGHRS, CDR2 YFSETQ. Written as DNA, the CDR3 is TGCGCCAGCAGCTTAACGACAGATACGCAGTATTTT. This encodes CASSLTTDTQYF.

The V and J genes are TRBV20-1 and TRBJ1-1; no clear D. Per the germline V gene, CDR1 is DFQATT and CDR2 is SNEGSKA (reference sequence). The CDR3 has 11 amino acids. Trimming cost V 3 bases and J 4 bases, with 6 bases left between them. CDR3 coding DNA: TGCAGTGCTAGCCCCCTCACTGAAGCTTTCTTT. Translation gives CSASPLTEAFF.

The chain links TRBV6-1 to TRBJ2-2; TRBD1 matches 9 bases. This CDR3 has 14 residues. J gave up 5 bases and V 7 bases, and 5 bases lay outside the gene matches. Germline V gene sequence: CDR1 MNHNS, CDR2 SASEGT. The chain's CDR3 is CASTGTGRTGELFF. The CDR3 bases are TGTGCCAGCACCGGGACAGGGAGGACCGGGGAGCTGTTTTTT.

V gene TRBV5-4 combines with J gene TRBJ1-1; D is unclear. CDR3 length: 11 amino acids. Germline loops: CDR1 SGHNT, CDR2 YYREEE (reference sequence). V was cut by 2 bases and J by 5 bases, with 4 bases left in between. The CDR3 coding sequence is TGTGCCAGCAGCTTAGAAACTGAAGCTTTCTTT. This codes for CASSLETEAFF. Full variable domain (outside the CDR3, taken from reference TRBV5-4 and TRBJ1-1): ETGVTQSPTHLIKTRGQQVTLRCSSQSGHNTVSWYQQALGQGPQFIFQYYREEENGRGNFPPRFSGLQFPNYSSELNVNALELDDSALYLCASSLETEAFFGQGTRLTVV.

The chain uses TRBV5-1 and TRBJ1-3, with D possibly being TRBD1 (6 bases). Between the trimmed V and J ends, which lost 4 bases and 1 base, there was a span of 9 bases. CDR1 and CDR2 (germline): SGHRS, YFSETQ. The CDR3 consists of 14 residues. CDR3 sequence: CASSAGVSGNTIYF. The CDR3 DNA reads TGCGCCAGCAGCGCAGGGGTGTCTGGAAACACCATATATTTT.

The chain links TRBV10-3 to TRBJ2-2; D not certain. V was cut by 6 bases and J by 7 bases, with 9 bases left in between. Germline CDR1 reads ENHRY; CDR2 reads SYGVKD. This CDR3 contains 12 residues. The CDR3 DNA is TGTGCCATCAGGGTACTGTTCGGGGAGCTGTTTTTT. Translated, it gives CAIRVLFGELFF.

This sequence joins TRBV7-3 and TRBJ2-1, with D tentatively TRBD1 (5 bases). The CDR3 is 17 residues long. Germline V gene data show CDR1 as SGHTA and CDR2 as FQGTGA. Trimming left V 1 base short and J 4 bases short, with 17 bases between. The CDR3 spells CASSLMGWGSPYNEQFF. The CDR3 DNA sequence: TGTGCCAGCAGCTTAATGGGCTGGGGCAGTCCTTACAATGAGCAGTTCTTC.

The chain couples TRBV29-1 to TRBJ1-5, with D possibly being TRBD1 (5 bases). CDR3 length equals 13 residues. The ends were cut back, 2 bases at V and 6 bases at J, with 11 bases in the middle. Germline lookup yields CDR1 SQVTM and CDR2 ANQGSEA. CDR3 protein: CSVEKSRGQPQHF. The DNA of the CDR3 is TGCAGCGTTGAAAAGTCGAGGGGTCAGCCCCAGCATTTT.

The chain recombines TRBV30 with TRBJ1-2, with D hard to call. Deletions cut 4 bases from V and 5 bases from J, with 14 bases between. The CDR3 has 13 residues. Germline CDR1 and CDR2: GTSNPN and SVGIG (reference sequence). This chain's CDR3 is CAWTHRGLYGYTF. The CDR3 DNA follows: TGTGCCTGGACCCACCGAGGGTTATATGGCTACACCTTC.

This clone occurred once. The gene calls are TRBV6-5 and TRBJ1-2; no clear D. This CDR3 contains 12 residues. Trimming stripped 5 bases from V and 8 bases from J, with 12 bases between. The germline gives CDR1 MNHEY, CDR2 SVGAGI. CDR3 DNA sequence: TGTGCCAGCAGTAAGGCGGAGGGAGGCTACACCTTC. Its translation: CASSKAEGGYTF.

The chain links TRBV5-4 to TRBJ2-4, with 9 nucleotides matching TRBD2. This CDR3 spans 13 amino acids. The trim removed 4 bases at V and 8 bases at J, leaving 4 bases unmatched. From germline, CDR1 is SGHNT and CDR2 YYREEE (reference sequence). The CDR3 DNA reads TGTGCCAGCAGCCTAGCGGGGCCGGACATTCAGTACTTC. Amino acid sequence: CASSLAGPDIQYF.

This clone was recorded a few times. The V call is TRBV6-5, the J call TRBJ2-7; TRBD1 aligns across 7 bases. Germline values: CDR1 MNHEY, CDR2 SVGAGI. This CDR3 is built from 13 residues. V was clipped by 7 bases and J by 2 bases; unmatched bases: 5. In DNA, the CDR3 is TGTGCCAGCATTCGGACAGGTACCTACGAGCAGTACTTC. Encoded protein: CASIRTGTYEQYF.

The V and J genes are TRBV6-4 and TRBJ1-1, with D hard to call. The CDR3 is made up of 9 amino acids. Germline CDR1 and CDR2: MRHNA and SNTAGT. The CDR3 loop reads CALGTEAFF. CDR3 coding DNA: TGTGCTTTAGGGACTGAAGCTTTCTTT.